One and the same sample provided the 15 T cell receptor beta chains below, sequenced in a study of blood T cell repertoires in COVID-19. Libraries were prepared by immunoSEQ multiplex PCR; TCRdb keeps only in-frame clonotypes and omits some of them. Of tens of thousands of clones listed, approximately 82% are singletons. The sequencing input was peripheral blood. The receptors here all came from a woman of 80 years or more with acute or convalescent COVID-19.

This chain links TRBV27 with TRBJ1-1; a weak D match, TRBD1 (5 bases). Germline-derived CDR1 and CDR2 are MNHEY and SMNVEV (reference sequence). This CDR3 spans 15 amino acids. Trimming took off 6 bases at V and 10 bases at J, with 24 bases between the two ends. Written as DNA, the CDR3 is TGTGCCAGCAGGACCTACGTTAGAGGGGCCGGGGGAGCTTTCTTT. Its protein product is CASRTYVRGAGGAFF.

V usage is TRBV5-1 and J usage is TRBJ2-6; TRBD1 matches at 8 bases. V shed 7 bases and J 4 bases; nucleotides not matched to a gene: 10. In germline, CDR1 is SGHRS, CDR2 YFSETQ. The CDR3 is 16 amino acids. CDR3 loop: CASGYQGAGGANVLTF. The CDR3 bases are TGCGCCAGCGGTTACCAGGGGGCGGGCGGGGCCAACGTCCTGACTTTC.

The chain is built from TRBV7-9 and TRBJ2-7, with D possibly matching TRBD2 (5 bases). V lost 5 bases to trimming and J lost 0 bases, with 11 bases between them. Germline V gives CDR1 SEHNR, CDR2 FQNEAQ (reference sequence). This CDR3 is built from 14 residues. The CDR3 region has the DNA TGTGCCAGCAGCCCCGGGCTAGCCTCCTACGAGCAGTACTTC. Its translation: CASSPGLASYEQYF.

The chain uses TRBV5-5 and TRBJ1-1, with 7 bases that match TRBD1. The J segment lost 5 bases and the V segment lost 1 base, leaving 5 bases of the junction unmatched. CDR1 and CDR2 from the germline V gene are SGHKS and YYEKEE (reference sequence). The CDR3 length is 14 residues. The CDR3 DNA reads TGTGCCAGCAGCTTGAGGGGGCCGGGGACTGAAGCTTTCTTT. This translates into CASSLRGPGTEAFF.

The chain carries TRBV5-1 and TRBJ1-1; 10 nucleotides agree with TRBD1. The ends lost 4 bases at V and 6 bases at J; junction bases unmatched: 15. The CDR3 runs 17 residues. Germline V lookup: CDR1 SGHRS, CDR2 YFSETQ. For the CDR3, the DNA is TGCGCCAGCAGCCCTGACAGGGGGCGCGGGTTTGGTTCTGAAGCTTTCTTT. Translation: CASSPDRGRGFGSEAFF.

The rearrangement joins TRBV18 to TRBJ2-7, with a tentative D call TRBD1 (5 bases). There are 14 residues in the CDR3. V shed 2 bases and J shed 4 bases, with 12 bases lying between them. Germline V gene data show CDR1 as KGHSH and CDR2 as LQKENI. CDR3 sequence reads: CASSPVLTAYEQYF. The DNA for the CDR3 is TGTGCCAGCTCACCAGTCTTGACAGCTTACGAGCAGTACTTC.

In the case of this clone: Other DNA sequences from this sample encode an identical CDR3 as well. The gene calls are TRBV11-2 and TRBJ1-3, with D maybe TRBD1 (6 bases). CDR1 is SGHAT and CDR2 is FQNNGV in the germline V gene. This CDR3 spans 16 amino acids. The V end lost 8 bases, the J end lost 8 bases, and 25 bases lay between the germline ends. Written as DNA, the CDR3 is TGTGCCAGCGTACTATCGACAGGACGCCTTGGCGACACCATATATTTT. This encodes CASVLSTGRLGDTIYF. The whole variable domain, remainder taken from reference TRBV11-2 and TRBJ1-3, is EAGVAQSPRYKIIEKRQSVAFWCNPISGHATLYWYQQILGQGPKLLIQFQNNGVVDDSQLPKDRFSAERLKGVDSTLKIQPAKLEDSAVYLCASVLSTGRLGDTIYFGEGSWLTVV.

V gene TRBV10-3 combines with J gene TRBJ1-2; 11 positions agree with TRBD1. Trimming removed 2 bases from V and 8 bases from J; junction bases left unmatched: 4. The CDR3 is 14 amino acids. Germline lookup yields CDR1 ENHRY and CDR2 SYGVKD. CDR3 sequence reads: CAISEGQGAGGYTF. CDR3 DNA sequence: TGTGCCATCAGTGAGGGACAGGGGGCCGGAGGCTACACCTTC.

This clone was seen only a few times. The genes are TRBV7-8 and TRBJ2-5; the match to TRBD2 covers 7 bases. Trimming at V came to 4 bases and at J to 5 bases, leaving 13 bases not matched to a gene. This CDR3 is built from 16 residues. Germline V CDR1 and CDR2: SGHVS, FQNEAQ. Here the CDR3 reads CASSWIGWGGKETQYF. The CDR3 coding sequence is TGTGCCAGCAGCTGGATTGGATGGGGGGGGAAGGAGACCCAGTACTTC.

V gene TRBV21-1 combines with J gene TRBJ1-1; whether TRBD1, the table's D call, matches the DNA was not checked. TRBV21-1 is a known pseudogene. The CDR3 loop spans 16 amino acids. CDR3 region: CASSNSTGFANTEAFF. The CDR3 DNA is TGTGCCAGCAGCAATTCGACAGGGTTTGCGAACACTGAAGCTTTCTTT.

V usage is TRBV19 and J usage is TRBJ1-3, with D possibly matching TRBD1 (5 bases). The CDR3 runs 18 residues. Trimming removed 3 bases at V and 1 base at J, with 19 bases between. CDR1 and CDR2 from the germline V gene are LNHDA and SQIVND (reference sequence). The CDR3 loop is CASSIDGQGGLSGNTIYF. The CDR3, as DNA: TGTGCCAGTAGTATCGATGGGCAGGGCGGATTATCTGGAAACACCATATATTTT.

This clone was seen a single time. The CDR3: CASSPQRTIDGYNEQFF. The CDR3 nucleotides read TGTGCCAGCTCACCACAGCGGACCATTGATGGTTACAATGAGCAGTTCTTC. The V call is TRBV18, the J call TRBJ2-1; possible D gene TRBD2, 5 bases. CDR1 and CDR2 (germline): KGHSH, LQKENI. Trimming took off 1 base at V and 4 bases at J, with 17 bases between the two ends. The CDR3 is 17 amino acids.

A word on this clone: The germline gene is not matched at one end of the junction; a read error may be the cause. The chain carries TRBV5-1 and TRBJ1-2, with 7 bases lining up with TRBD1. Germline CDR1 and CDR2: SGHRS and YFSETQ. The length of the CDR3 is 12 residues. The CDR3 DNA reads TGCGCCAGCAGCTTGGTCGGGGACAGTCACTACTTC. As protein: CASSLVGDSHYF.

This chain joins TRBV5-1 and TRBJ2-7; 7 bases agree with TRBD1. J gave up 3 bases and V 2 bases, and 2 bases lay outside the gene matches. The CDR3 is 13 residues long. In germline, CDR1 is SGHRS, CDR2 YFSETQ. CDR3: CASSFTGDYEQYF. In DNA, the CDR3 is TGCGCCAGCAGCTTTACAGGGGACTACGAGCAGTACTTC.

In nucleotides, the CDR3 is TGTGCCAGCAGCCCGGGACAGGGCATCGGGGAGCTGTTTTTT. It codes for CASSPGQGIGELFF. The rearrangement joins TRBV7-9 to TRBJ2-2; 9 positions agree with TRBD1. The V segment lost 5 bases and the J segment 7 bases; nucleotides outside the gene matches: 5. The length of the CDR3 is 14 residues. Germline loops: CDR1 SEHNR, CDR2 FQNEAQ (reference sequence). Together with reference TRBV7-9 and TRBJ2-2, the CDR3 gives the full variable domain: DTGVSQNPRHKITKRGQNVTFRCDPISEHNRLYWYRQTLGQGPEFLTYFQNEAQLEKSRLLSDRFSAERPKGSFSTLEIQRTEQGDSAMYLCASSPGQGIGELFFGEGSRLTVL.